The text below deals with one TCR beta chain. The specificity of this receptor is unknown. No clone much larger than this one lies a single base away; base qualities are absent. Patients with a history of autoimmune disease or receiving systemic immunosuppression were excluded from the trial. Peripheral blood for TCR sequencing was drawn from every dose cohort at baseline, at cycle 4 day 1 and at cycle 7 day 1. Samples were obtained from an open-label, multicenter, first-in-human phase I dose-escalation trial of ivuxolimab. Adults with locally advanced or metastatic melanoma, renal cell carcinoma, hepatocellular carcinoma or head and neck squamous cell carcinoma were enrolled in the trial. Before TCR sequencing, CD4+ T cells and CD8+ T cells were sorted from peripheral blood as separate populations. To sequence the TCRbeta CDR3 region, genomic DNA was isolated from the sorted cells. TCRbeta CDR3 regions were sequenced using the immunoSEQ Assay. TCRdb retrieved this table from immuneACCESS and kept in-frame rearrangements only. Not all clones are present; in checked studies, unresolved V genes account for under half, and no reason is known for the remainder. For this sample there are 25,000 to 35,000 clones; roughly 74% appear just once. Around 12% of the sample lies in the top ten.

In the germline V gene, CDR1 corresponds to SNHLY and CDR2 to FYNNEI. V is shortened by 3 bases, J by 3 bases, and the region joining them spans 9 bases. The CDR3 starts with the cysteine, ends with the phenylalanine, and has 14 residues. This entry keeps only the CDR3 DNA: 42 bases, framed from base 1. These data are taken from a study of OX40 agonist ivuxolimab in advanced cancers. About the investigation overall: Ivuxolimab was a fully human IgG2 agonistic monoclonal antibody targeting the costimulatory receptor OX40 (CD134). Intravenous ivuxolimab was administered to patients every 2 weeks at six dose levels: 0.01, 0.1, 0.3, 1.5, 3 and 10 mg/kg. In the dose-escalation cohort, 82.7% of patients were male, and the mean age was approximately 64 years, with a range of about 23 to 85. Prior anti-PD-1, anti-PD-L1 or anti-CTLA-4 therapy was permitted, and checkpoint inhibitors had been received by around 40% of dose-escalation patients. Of the roughly 51 patients in dose escalation, about 20 had hepatocellular carcinoma, some 15 had melanoma, 9 had renal cell carcinoma and 9 had head and neck cancer. Peripheral TCRbeta sequencing was intended to test whether TCR sequence diversity was altered and clonal T-cell expansion was caused by ivuxolimab. Partial responses were achieved by three dose-escalation patients, of whom one had hepatocellular carcinoma and two had cutaneous melanoma. The paper describes the monotherapy dose-escalation part (N of about 54 patients) of the phase I trial of ivuxolimab. Study-level results and caveats: At doses from 0.1 to 3.0 mg/kg, clonal expansion was seen in both CD4+ and CD8+ blood T cells between baseline and week 6. After ivuxolimab, CD8+ T cells had more expanded clones than CD4+ T cells on average. Which antigens the clonally expanded peripheral T cells were specific for was not determined. Partial responders in the 0.1-3.0 mg/kg groups had among the lowest normalized peripheral clonal expansion, especially among CD8+ T cells. Low levels of normalized T-cell clonal expansion were also seen in some patients who did not respond.

The receptor comes from an adult with an advanced solid tumor such as melanoma, head and neck, liver or kidney cancer. The sequence joins TRBV2 to TRBJ1-3, with TRBD1 tentatively as D gene (5 bases match). This sample comprised CD4+ or CD8+ T cells sorted from blood, obtained in a trial of the OX40 agonist ivuxolimab. The CDR3 amino acid sequence is: CASSDMGGGNTIYF. In nucleotide form, the sequence is TGTGCCAGCAGTGATATGGGGGGTGGAAACACCATATATTTT. With the rest looked up from the reference TRBV2 and TRBJ1-3 genes rather than sequenced, the full variable domain is EPEVTQTPSHQVTQMGQEVILRCVPISNHLYFYWYRQILGQKVEFLVSFYNNEISEKSEIFDDQFSVERPDGSNFTLKIRSTKLEDSAMYFCASSDMGGGNTIYFGEGSWLTVV.